The 10 T cell receptor beta chains reported below all come from one sample, sequenced in a study of CD8+ T cells in alopecia areata (dated by TCRdb to the late 2010s). The sample's time point label, decoded: 20 to 30 weeks on oral tofacitinib. The label giving this sample's treatment or condition can be read as: oral pan-JAK inhibitor, 5-10 mg twice daily. Library prep was done by the immunoSEQ multiplex PCR assay. RNA was extracted from all samples and reverse transcribed into cDNA, which served as template for TCR sequencing. Held by TCRdb, this immuneACCESS table contains in-frame sequences only and omits some clones. Under half of the omission traces to an unresolved V gene where checked; the cause of the rest is unknown. A total of some 200,000 clones appear in this sample, 58% of them only once. About 5.1% of the sample rests with the top ten. Sequencing used CD4+ T cells sorted from blood, obtained at week 24, from a patient treated with tofacitinib. Source of these receptors: a human donor with alopecia areata.

The gene calls are TRBV29-1 and TRBJ1-2; possible D gene TRBD1, 5 bases. Trimming pared 3 bases from V and 4 bases from J, leaving 15 bases between. Germline V lookup: CDR1 SQVTM, CDR2 ANQGSEA. The CDR3 extends over 14 amino acids. CDR3 sequence: CSVDSPGRSYGYTF. In nucleotides, the CDR3 is TGCAGCGTTGATTCCCCGGGACGGAGCTATGGCTACACCTTC.

This clone has only a few counts. The rearrangement joins TRBV4-3 to TRBJ2-2; D is undetermined. Trimming stripped 1 base from V and 4 bases from J, with 7 bases between. CDR1 is LGHNA, CDR2 YSLEER, per germline. This CDR3 comprises 14 residues. CDR3: CASSQALTTGELFF. Written as DNA, the CDR3 is TGCGCCAGCAGCCAAGCCCTAACCACCGGGGAGCTGTTTTTT.

The J gene is TRBJ2-7, the V gene TRBV6-5; 11 bases line up with TRBD2. CDR3 length equals 15 residues. The germline V gene encodes CDR1 MNHEY and CDR2 SVGAGI. V was pared by 6 bases and J by 0 bases, with 4 bases of the junction left unmatched. CDR3 protein: CASRPTSGGSYEQYF. For the CDR3, the DNA is TGTGCCAGCAGACCAACTAGCGGGGGCTCCTACGAGCAGTACTTC.

The chain has TRBV29-1 and TRBJ1-2, with unresolved D. V was shortened by 5 bases and J by 7 bases, with 17 bases between the two germline ends. CDR1 is SQVTM and CDR2 is ANQGSEA in the germline V gene. CDR3 length equals 13 residues. The chain's CDR3 is CSVKAPGMGGYTF. CDR3 bases: TGCAGCGTTAAGGCACCAGGAATGGGTGGCTACACCTTC.

This clone was seen more than once but under ten times. The V and J genes are TRBV5-6 and TRBJ2-3, with 7 bases aligning to TRBD1. The germline CDR1 and CDR2 sequences are SGHDT and YYEEEE. V was clipped by 2 bases and J by 2 bases; unmatched bases: 8. The CDR3 is 16 amino acids. The chain's CDR3 is CASSFDPGQITDTQYF. Written as DNA, the CDR3 is TGTGCCAGCAGCTTTGATCCGGGACAGATCACAGATACGCAGTATTTT.

The chain has TRBV5-1 and TRBJ1-1; D gene unclear. The length of the CDR3 is 15 residues. Germline values: CDR1 SGHRS, CDR2 YFSETQ. The V and J ends lost 1 base and 0 bases respectively, with 10 bases between them. CDR3 coding DNA: TGCGCCAGCAGCTTGAACGGCGTGATGAACACTGAAGCTTTCTTT. It specifies CASSLNGVMNTEAFF. Combining the CDR3 with reference TRBV5-1 and TRBJ1-1 gives the whole variable domain KAGVTQTPRYLIKTRGQQVTLSCSPISGHRSVSWYQQTPGQGLQFLFEYFSETQRNKGNFPGRFSGRQFSNSRSEMNVSTLELGDSALYLCASSLNGVMNTEAFFGQGTRLTVV.

The V call is TRBV6-5, the J call TRBJ1-1, with TRBD1 matching 8 bases. Trimming removed 6 bases from V and 9 bases from J; junction bases left unmatched: 9. The CDR3 consists of 13 residues. Germline values: CDR1 MNHEY, CDR2 SVGAGI. CDR3 region: CASSRSSGGKAFF. The CDR3 region has the DNA TGTGCCAGCAGCCGCTCGTCAGGGGGCAAAGCTTTCTTT.

The rearrangement uses TRBV5-6 and TRBJ2-5; 8 bases are shared with TRBD2. The CDR3 length is 15 residues. V was clipped by 0 bases and J by 4 bases; unmatched bases: 5. In germline, CDR1 is SGHDT, CDR2 YYEEEE. CDR3 protein: CASSLALTSVETQYF. The CDR3 region has the DNA TGTGCCAGCAGCTTGGCCCTGACTAGCGTAGAGACCCAGTACTTC.

The chain joins TRBV27 to TRBJ1-1, with no clear D. The CDR3 is 13 residues long. V was shortened by 3 bases and J by 7 bases, with 12 bases between the two germline ends. Germline CDR1 MNHEY, CDR2 SMNVEV (reference sequence). CDR3 coding DNA: TGTGCCAGCAGTTTCTATTGGGAGGGTGAAGCTTTCTTT. As protein: CASSFYWEGEAFF.

V and J are TRBV29-1 and TRBJ2-7, with D tentatively TRBD1 or TRBD2 (6 bases each). The CDR3 runs to 15 residues. Trimming shortened V by 4 bases and J by 5 bases, and 21 bases separated the two germline ends. The germline V gene has CDR1 SQVTM and CDR2 ANQGSEA. The CDR3 sequence: CSVVVDISGAHEQYF. The CDR3 coding sequence is TGCAGCGTTGTAGTCGACATCTCGGGGGCTCACGAGCAGTACTTC.